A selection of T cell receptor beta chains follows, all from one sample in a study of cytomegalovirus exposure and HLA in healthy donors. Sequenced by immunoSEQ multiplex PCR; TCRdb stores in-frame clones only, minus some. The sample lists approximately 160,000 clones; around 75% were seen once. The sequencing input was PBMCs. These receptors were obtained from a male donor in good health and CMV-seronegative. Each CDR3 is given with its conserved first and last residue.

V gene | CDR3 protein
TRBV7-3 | CASSSLAGGVTDTQYF
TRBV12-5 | CASGLVTGPNNQPQHF
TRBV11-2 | CASSLTPGESLGEQFF
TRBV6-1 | CASYRDRNSNQPQHF
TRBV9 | CASSVGGGAVSGELFF
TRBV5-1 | CASRTGVDEQYF
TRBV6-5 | CASSPRLAGYNEQFF
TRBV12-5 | CASGPGSGYQETQYF
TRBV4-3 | CASSQRGGRVVTF
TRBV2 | CASSPDYRPSTDTQYF
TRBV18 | CASSPRGTGYEQYF
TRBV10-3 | CATGDSRNEQFF
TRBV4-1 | CASSPERDRGGEQYF
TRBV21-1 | CASSQRCLGCSSTDTQYF
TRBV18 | CASSPGANEQYF
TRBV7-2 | CASSFFGGRGGGELFF
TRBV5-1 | CASSPPGTNTDTQYF
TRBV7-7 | CASSLGTSAYNEQFF
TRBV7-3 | CASSLTAGEQYF
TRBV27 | CASSLFPGDQPQHF
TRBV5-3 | CARSRAGLTYNEQFF
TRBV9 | CASSVGDSSGPWTQYF
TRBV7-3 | CASSPRISGANVLTF
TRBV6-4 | CASSDSGLAGGPREQFF
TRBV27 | CASSLPGYNQPQHF
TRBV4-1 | CASSQVNSGEETQYF
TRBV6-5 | CASSYPGGNQPQHF
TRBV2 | CASSVDRASLEFF
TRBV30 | CAWSVNSNQPQHF
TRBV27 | CASSPYKNTEAFF
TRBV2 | CASSGEEADTQYF
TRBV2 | CASSGDRGTYEQYF
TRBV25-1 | CASSDRASGRSGEQFF
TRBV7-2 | CASSLYGEQETQYF
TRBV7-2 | CASTTGLAGGEQFF
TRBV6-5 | CASSYSRGSYNEQFF
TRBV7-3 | CASSLGSGGAAETQYF
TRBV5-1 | CASSLVLAEQETQYF
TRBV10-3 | CAISELQDYGYTF
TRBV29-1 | CSVDARTEFEAFF
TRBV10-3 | CAISEWQGNGYTF
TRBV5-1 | CASSWTGERPEQYF
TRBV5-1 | CASSMGTGSTNEKLFF
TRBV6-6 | CASRRRDSPEGGYTF
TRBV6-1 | CASTGLAGAGGELFF
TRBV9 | CASSSQSTDTQYF
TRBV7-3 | CASSSSGVTDTQYF
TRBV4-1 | CASREGGHLLREQFF